The 25 T cell receptor beta chains below come from one sample, sequenced in a study of PD-1 blockade in classical Hodgkin lymphoma. Time point indicated: cycle 4 day 1 (C4D1), after more than five weeks of nivolumab. Every patient experienced relapse after autologous stem cell transplantation, and brentuximab vedotin exposure varied. Negative selection with magnets was how CD8+ T cells were isolated from the thawed PBMCs. The protocol was immunoSEQ multiplex PCR, while the TCRdb copy is restricted to in-frame clones and leaves out a portion. The sample has around 21,000 clones, roughly 82% seen once. This sample comprised CD8+ T cells from blood, obtained before the fourth cycle of nivolumab. The receptors shown here come from a human donor with classical Hodgkin lymphoma.

This rearrangement joins TRBV4-1 to TRBJ1-1, with 7 positions matching TRBD1. The CDR3 extends over 15 amino acids. Germline V gives CDR1 MGHRA, CDR2 YSYEKL. Trimming cost V 6 bases and J 0 bases; bases outside gene matches: 7. CDR3 sequence: CASSGGQLMNTEAFF. CDR3 nucleotide sequence: TGCGCCAGCAGTGGGGGACAGCTCATGAACACTGAAGCTTTCTTT.

This clone was found once. The CDR3 DNA is TGTGCCAGCAGCGTAGGGGGGGCTTCTGGAAACACCATATATTTT. The encoded protein is CASSVGGASGNTIYF. This chain connects TRBV9 to TRBJ1-3; D may be TRBD1 (6 bases). This CDR3 spans 15 amino acids. The germline CDR1 and CDR2 sequences are SGDLS and YYNGEE. V gave up 0 bases and J gave up 1 base, with 8 bases separating them. The full variable domain, its missing parts supplied by reference TRBV9 and TRBJ1-3, is DSGVTQTPKHLITATGQRVTLRCSPRSGDLSVYWYQQSLDQGLQFLIQYYNGEERAKGNILERFSAQQFPDLHSELNLSSLELGDSALYFCASSVGGASGNTIYFGEGSWLTVV.

This clone is a singleton in its sample. This chain links TRBV5-6 with TRBJ2-2; D is uncertain. The V gene's germline CDR1 is SGHDT and CDR2 YYEEEE. V gave up 2 bases and J gave up 1 base, with 9 bases separating them. The CDR3 is made up of 15 amino acids. CDR3 coding DNA: TGTGCCAGCAGCTTAATGTCAGAGAACACCGGGGAGCTGTTTTTT. Encoded protein: CASSLMSENTGELFF.

This chain joins TRBV30 and TRBJ1-1, with 7 bases identical to TRBD1. The length of the CDR3 is 14 residues. The germline V gene encodes CDR1 GTSNPN and CDR2 SVGIG (reference sequence). The ends lost 1 base at V and 3 bases at J; junction bases unmatched: 5. In DNA, the CDR3 is TGTGCCTGGAGTGCCTTTACAGGGGACACTGAAGCTTTCTTT. This encodes CAWSAFTGDTEAFF. Supplemented by reference TRBV30 and TRBJ1-1, the full variable domain reads SQTIHQWPATLVQPVGSPLSLECTVEGTSNPNLYWYRQAAGRGLQLLFYSVGIGQISSEVPQNLSASRPQDRQFILSSKKLLLSDSGFYLCAWSAFTGDTEAFFGQGTRLTVV.

The chain employs TRBV4-3 and TRBJ1-3; D is uncertain. Germline V gene lookup returns CDR1 LGHNA and CDR2 YSLEER. The CDR3 length is 13 residues. With 4 bases removed from V and 2 bases from J, the gap between germline ends came to 6 bases. The CDR3 here is CASSLTAGNTIYF. The CDR3 nucleotides read TGCGCCAGCAGCCTTACAGCTGGAAACACCATATATTTT.

The chain combines TRBV29-1 with TRBJ2-5; no clear D. CDR1 SQVTM and CDR2 ANQGSEA come from the germline V gene. The CDR3 loop spans 10 amino acids. V was trimmed by 0 bases and J by 7 bases, leaving 3 bases between them. CDR3 sequence reads: CSVEDGTQYF. Written as DNA, the CDR3 is TGCAGCGTTGAAGACGGGACCCAGTACTTC.

This clone showed up just a few times. The gene calls are TRBV27 and TRBJ2-7; 8 bases agree with TRBD1. Looked up from germline, CDR1 is MNHEY and CDR2 is SMNVEV (reference sequence). The junction had 7 bases not matched to a gene; V was cut back by 6 bases and J by 0 bases. The CDR3 runs to 15 residues. The CDR3 loop reads CASRMGTGNSYEQYF. The CDR3 DNA reads TGTGCCAGCAGGATGGGGACAGGCAACTCCTACGAGCAGTACTTC.

This clone was observed a single time. The chain couples TRBV6-1 to TRBJ2-7; no clear D. Germline CDR1 and CDR2: MNHNS and SASEGT. This CDR3 is 13 amino acids long. V was clipped by 4 bases and J by 4 bases, with 11 bases between them. CDR3 in DNA: TGTGCCAGCAGTGGGACGGCTGGTTACGAGCAGTACTTC. Its translation is CASSGTAGYEQYF.

The chain combines TRBV2 with TRBJ2-7; D possibly matches TRBD1 or TRBD2 (5 bases each). The CDR3 is made up of 14 amino acids. V shed 8 bases and J shed 3 bases, with 17 bases lying between them. Germline CDR1 and CDR2: SNHLY and FYNNEI. The DNA for the CDR3 is TGTGCCAGCTCCGGTTGGGACGCAGGCTACGAGCAGTACTTC. Translated, it gives CASSGWDAGYEQYF.

This clone was observed once. The chain is built from TRBV28 and TRBJ2-7; D remains unclear. This CDR3 has 16 residues. V lost 7 bases to trimming and J lost 5 bases, with 24 bases between them. Germline CDR1 MDHEN, CDR2 SYDVKM. This chain's CDR3 is CASTPLGELVLNEQYF. CDR3 sequence (DNA): TGTGCCAGCACCCCCTTAGGTGAGCTAGTACTCAACGAGCAGTACTTC.

The rearrangement links TRBV9 to TRBJ1-2; TRBD1 might be the D (6 bases). The length of the CDR3 is 15 residues. From germline, CDR1 is SGDLS and CDR2 YYNGEE. V lost 4 bases and J lost 1, with 14 bases in between. This CDR3 is CASSPRGAFNYGYTF. In DNA form, the CDR3 reads TGTGCCAGCAGCCCCCGGGGGGCGTTTAACTATGGCTACACCTTC.

As DNA, the CDR3 is TGTGCCAGCAGTATAGCGGGAACCAATGAGCAGTTCTTC. Its protein product is CASSIAGTNEQFF. The chain uses TRBV28 and TRBJ2-1; 8 nucleotides match TRBD2. Trimming cost V 5 bases and J 6 bases; bases outside gene matches: 3. The CDR3 is made up of 13 amino acids. Germline CDR1 reads MDHEN; CDR2 reads SYDVKM.

The chain uses TRBV6-6 and TRBJ2-7, with D maybe TRBD2 (6 bases). With 7 bases removed from V and 2 bases from J, the gap between germline ends came to 12 bases. The V gene's germline CDR1 is MNHNY and CDR2 SVGAGI (reference sequence). The CDR3 spans 13 residues. CDR3 loop: CASTGGATYEQYF. For the CDR3, the DNA is TGTGCCAGCACCGGAGGGGCCACCTACGAGCAGTACTTC.

The CDR3 DNA sequence: TGTGCCAGCAGTTGGACAGCGGGGGGGCCAGAGACCCAGTACTTC. Translating gives CASSWTAGGPETQYF. The rearrangement links TRBV27 to TRBJ2-5; 10 bases align to TRBD2. Germline CDR1 reads MNHEY; CDR2 reads SMNVEV (reference sequence). V was clipped by 4 bases and J by 4 bases; unmatched bases: 6. This CDR3 comprises 15 residues.

The V and J genes are TRBV28 and TRBJ2-3; perhaps TRBD1 as D (7 bases). The CDR3 is made up of 15 amino acids. Germline loops: CDR1 MDHEN, CDR2 SYDVKM. V lost 6 bases and J 5 bases, leaving 18 bases between the germline ends. CDR3 coding DNA: TGTGCCAGCAGATCGGAGGGGGCCCTCAGAGATACGCAGTATTTT. Translation gives CASRSEGALRDTQYF. Supplemented by reference TRBV28 and TRBJ2-3, the full variable domain reads DVKVTQSSRYLVKRTGEKVFLECVQDMDHENMFWYRQDPGLGLRLIYFSYDVKMKEKGDIPEGYSVSREKKERFSLILESASTNQTSMYLCASRSEGALRDTQYFGPGTRLTVL.

The CDR3 bases are TGCGCCAGCAGCCAAAAACAGGGCCTCCAAGAGACCCAGTACTTC. As protein: CASSQKQGLQETQYF. This chain connects TRBV4-3 to TRBJ2-5; maybe TRBD1 (6 bases). Per the germline V gene, CDR1 is LGHNA and CDR2 is YSLEER. V shed 2 bases and J shed 1 base, with 11 bases lying between them. This CDR3 has 15 residues.

The sample holds one count of this clone. This chain uses TRBV6-6 with TRBJ1-4, with no clear D. V lost 6 bases and J lost 0, with 8 bases in between. Germline V gene lookup returns CDR1 MNHNY and CDR2 SVGAGI (reference sequence). The CDR3 extends over 14 amino acids. The CDR3 DNA is TGTGCCAGCAGATATAGAGCAACTAATGAAAAACTGTTTTTT. It yields the protein CASRYRATNEKLFF.

This chain uses TRBV28 with TRBJ2-2; TRBD2 might be the D (5 bases). Germline lookup yields CDR1 MDHEN and CDR2 SYDVKM. The CDR3 has 12 residues. Trimming cost V 3 bases and J 6 bases, with 5 bases left between them. The CDR3 reads CASSLGAGELFF. The CDR3 coding sequence is TGTGCCAGCAGTTTGGGAGCCGGGGAGCTGTTTTTT.

This clone was counted between two and nine times. The CDR3 reads CASSSGTGGRNTIYF. The CDR3 nucleotides are TGTGCCAGCAGTTCCGGGACAGGGGGAAGAAACACCATATATTTT. The gene calls are TRBV27 and TRBJ1-3; 11 bases agree with TRBD1. CDR1 is MNHEY, CDR2 SMNVEV, per germline (reference sequence). The CDR3 consists of 15 residues. V was pared by 4 bases and J by 5 bases, with 4 bases of the junction left unmatched.

V and J are TRBV2 and TRBJ2-1, with a tentative D call TRBD1 (5 bases). V lost 4 bases and J lost 1, with 8 bases in between. Germline lookup yields CDR1 SNHLY and CDR2 FYNNEI. This CDR3 is 14 amino acids long. CDR3 coding DNA: TGTGCCAGCAGTGGGACATTGTCCTACAATGAGCAGTTCTTC. It specifies CASSGTLSYNEQFF.

V is TRBV6-5 and J is TRBJ2-5; tentative D call: TRBD1 (6 bases). Germline values: CDR1 MNHEY, CDR2 SVGAGI. V lost 0 bases to trimming and J lost 4 bases, with 9 bases between them. The CDR3 extends over 14 amino acids. The CDR3 sequence is CASSYSRTVETQYF. The CDR3 nucleotides are TGTGCCAGCAGTTACTCAAGGACAGTAGAGACCCAGTACTTC.

This clone was recorded only once. The V gene is TRBV28, the J gene TRBJ2-7, with D perhaps TRBD1 (5 bases). Germline assignment: CDR1 MDHEN and CDR2 SYDVKM. V lost 5 bases to trimming and J lost 6 bases, with 5 bases between them. There are 10 residues in the CDR3. This CDR3 is CASSRGEQYF. The CDR3 bases are TGTGCCAGCAGTAGGGGCGAGCAGTACTTC. The complete variable domain, with remaining parts taken from reference TRBV28 and TRBJ2-7, reads DVKVTQSSRYLVKRTGEKVFLECVQDMDHENMFWYRQDPGLGLRLIYFSYDVKMKEKGDIPEGYSVSREKKERFSLILESASTNQTSMYLCASSRGEQYFGPGTRLTVT.

The gene calls are TRBV27 and TRBJ2-1, with 7 positions matching TRBD1. Trimming at V came to 3 bases and at J to 5 bases, leaving 7 bases not matched to a gene. The CDR3 length is 15 residues. Germline loops: CDR1 MNHEY, CDR2 SMNVEV (reference sequence). CDR3 sequence: CASSLTGIGDNEQFF. The CDR3 region has the DNA TGTGCCAGCAGTTTGACAGGGATTGGAGACAATGAGCAGTTCTTC.

This clone has more than one count but fewer than ten. The chain links TRBV9 to TRBJ1-3, with D possibly being TRBD1 (6 bases). V was clipped by 1 base and J by 3 bases, with 11 bases between them. Looked up from germline, CDR1 is SGDLS and CDR2 is YYNGEE. The CDR3 length is 15 residues. The CDR3 DNA sequence: TGTGCCAGCAGCGTAAGGGGGTTAGATGGAAACACCATATATTTT. Translating gives CASSVRGLDGNTIYF.

CDR3: CASSEQGYTEAFF. The CDR3 nucleotides read TGTGCCAGCAGCGAACAGGGGTACACTGAAGCTTTCTTT. This chain links TRBV5-6 with TRBJ1-1; 7 nucleotides agree with TRBD1. This CDR3 contains 13 residues. V was pared by 4 bases and J by 3 bases, with 3 bases of the junction left unmatched. Germline values: CDR1 SGHDT, CDR2 YYEEEE.